This TCR beta chain was recorded in a study of OX40 agonist ivuxolimab in advanced cancers. About the research overall: Treatment received earlier with anti-PD-1, anti-PD-L1 or anti-CTLA-4 agents was allowed, and 40% had some.

CDR3 length: 16 residues. CDR1 and CDR2 (germline): LNHDA, SQIVND (reference sequence). Trimming removed 2 bases from V and 6 bases from J; junction bases left unmatched: 8. TCRdb keeps only in-frame clones here, not all; method: immunoSEQ multiplex PCR. The sample lists tens of thousands of clones, around 84% occurring once. The source was CD4+ or CD8+ T cells sorted from blood, collected in a trial of the OX40 agonist ivuxolimab. This clonotype originated in an adult with an advanced solid tumor such as melanoma, head and neck, liver or kidney cancer. The chain carries TRBV19 and TRBJ1-5; 9 bases agree with TRBD1. CDR3 in amino acids: CASSIWTGEFIQPQHF. The CDR3 nucleotides read TGTGCCAGTAGTATATGGACAGGGGAGTTTATTCAGCCCCAGCATTTT.